This T cell receptor (beta chain) was captured by sequencing in a study of shared clonotypes between healthy human individuals. V lost 0 bases, J lost 5 bases, and 8 bases stayed unmatched. The germline V gene has CDR1 LNHDA and CDR2 SQIVND (reference sequence). The CDR3 has 17 residues. In the authors' methods: ImmunoSEQ sequences covered only the junction and lacked quality scores; filtering therefore differed. Sequenced by immunoSEQ multiplex PCR; TCRdb stores in-frame clones only, minus some. V and J calls and clone size are copied from that table; D and trimming were computed from the DNA. The sample records more than 850,000 clones, approximately 80% being singletons. Study outcomes and limitations: Clonotype sharing among donors was thought likely to change with sequencing depth.

A CD45RA-negative memory subset and a CD45RA+ naive subset were separated from the CD4+ cells. Comment on this clone: Its antigen is currently unknown.

The source material was memory CD4+ T cells from PBMCs. This sample's subset: CD45RA-negative fraction. This sequence originates from a man between 18 and 29 years old in good health. Some clones in this sample may be carry-over from other donors' samples. The chain employs TRBV19 and TRBJ2-2; 8 bases align to TRBD1. In DNA, the CDR3 is TGTGCCAGTAGTATAGATCACGGGACAGGTGGGACCGGGGAGCTGTTTTTT. Its protein product is CASSIDHGTGGTGELFF.